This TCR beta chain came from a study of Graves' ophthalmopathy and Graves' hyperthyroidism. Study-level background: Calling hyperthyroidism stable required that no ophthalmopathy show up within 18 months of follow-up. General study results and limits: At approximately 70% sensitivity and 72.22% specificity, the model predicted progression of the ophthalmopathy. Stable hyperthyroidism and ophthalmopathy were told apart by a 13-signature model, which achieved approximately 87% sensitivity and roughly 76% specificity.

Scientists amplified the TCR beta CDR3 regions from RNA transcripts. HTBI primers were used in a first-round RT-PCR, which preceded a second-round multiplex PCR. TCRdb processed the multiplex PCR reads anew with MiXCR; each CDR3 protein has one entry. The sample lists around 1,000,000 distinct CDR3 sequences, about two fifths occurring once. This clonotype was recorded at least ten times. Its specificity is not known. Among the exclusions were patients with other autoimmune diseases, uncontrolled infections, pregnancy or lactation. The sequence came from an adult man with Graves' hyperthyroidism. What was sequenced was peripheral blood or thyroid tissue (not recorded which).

The CDR3 loop reads CSARGSGTAYGYTF. CDR3 DNA sequence: TGCAGTGCTAGAGGTTCGGGGACGGCCTATGGCTACACCTTC. V gene TRBV20-1 combines with J gene TRBJ1-2; tentatively, D is TRBD1 (5 bases). Trimming cost V 1 base and J 4 bases, with 13 bases left between them. This CDR3 spans 14 amino acids. Germline V gene data show CDR1 as DFQATT and CDR2 as SNEGSKA (reference sequence).